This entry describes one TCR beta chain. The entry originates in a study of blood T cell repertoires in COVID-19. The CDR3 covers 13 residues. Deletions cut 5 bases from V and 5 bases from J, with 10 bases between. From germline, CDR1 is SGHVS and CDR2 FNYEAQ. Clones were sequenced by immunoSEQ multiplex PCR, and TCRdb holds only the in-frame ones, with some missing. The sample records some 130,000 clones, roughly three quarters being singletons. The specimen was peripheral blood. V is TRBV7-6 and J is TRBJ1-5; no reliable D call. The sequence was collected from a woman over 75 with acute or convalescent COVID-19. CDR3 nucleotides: TGTGCCAGCAGCCTGCCGGGAGATCAGCCCCAGCATTTT. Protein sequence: CASSLPGDQPQHF. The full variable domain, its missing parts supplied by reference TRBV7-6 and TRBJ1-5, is GAGVSQSPRYKVTKRGQDVALRCDPISGHVSLYWYRQALGQGPEFLTYFNYEAQQDKSGLPNDRFSAERPEGSISTLTIQRTEQRDSAMYRCASSLPGDQPQHFGDGTRLSIL.